This T cell receptor beta chain was identified in a study of T cell responses to AZD1222 COVID-19 vaccine. Sequencing used immunoSEQ multiplex PCR; TCRdb keeps in-frame clones, though not all of them. The profile shows 100,000 to 120,000 clones, around 93% of them singletons. General observations from the study: Per reports, nearly half of all spike-specific TCRs target regions that are unmutated in variants. Following two doses of AZD1222, Spike-specific TCR breadth and depth rose. Possibly, clonal diversity was underestimated; donors were largely white British and included more females. At baseline, just a handful of AZD1222 recipients tested seropositive.

Germline V gene data show CDR1 as DFQATT and CDR2 as SNEGSKA (reference sequence). The CDR3 runs to 11 residues. V gave up 7 bases and J gave up 4 bases; unmatched junction bases: 3. Regarding this clone: What it recognizes is unknown.

This specimen consisted of peripheral blood, obtained 28 days after the second AZD1222 dose. The sequence was collected from an adult who received the AZD1222 COVID-19 vaccine. The rearrangement uses TRBV20-1 and TRBJ1-1, with 7 positions matching TRBD1. The CDR3 DNA is TGCAGTGGTCAGGGGGGCACTGAAGCTTTCTTT. Translation gives CSGQGGTEAFF.